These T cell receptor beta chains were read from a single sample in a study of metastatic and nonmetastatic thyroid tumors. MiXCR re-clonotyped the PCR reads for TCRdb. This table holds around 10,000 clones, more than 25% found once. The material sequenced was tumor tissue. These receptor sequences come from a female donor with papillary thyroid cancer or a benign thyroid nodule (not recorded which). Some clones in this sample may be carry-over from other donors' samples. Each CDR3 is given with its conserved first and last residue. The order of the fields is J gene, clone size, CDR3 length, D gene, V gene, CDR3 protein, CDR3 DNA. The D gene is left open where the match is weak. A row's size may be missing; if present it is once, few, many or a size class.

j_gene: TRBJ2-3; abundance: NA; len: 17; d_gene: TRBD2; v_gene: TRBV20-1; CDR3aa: CSATMTSGSWSTDTQYF; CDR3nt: TGCAGTGCTACTATGACTAGCGGGAGTTGGAGCACAGATACGCAGTATTTT
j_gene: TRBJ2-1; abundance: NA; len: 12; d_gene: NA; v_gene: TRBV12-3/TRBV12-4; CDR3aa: CASSTRNNEQFF; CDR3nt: TGTGCCAGCAGTACGCGGAACAATGAGCAGTTCTTC
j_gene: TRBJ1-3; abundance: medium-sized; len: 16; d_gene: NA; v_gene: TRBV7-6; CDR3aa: CASSPSGTASGNTIYF; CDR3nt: TGTGCCAGCAGCCCCAGTGGGACGGCCTCTGGAAACACCATATATTTT
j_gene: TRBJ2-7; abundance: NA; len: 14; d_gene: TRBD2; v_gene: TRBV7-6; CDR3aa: CASSTSGTTDEQYF; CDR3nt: TGTGCCAGCAGCACTTCCGGGACTACGGACGAGCAGTACTTC
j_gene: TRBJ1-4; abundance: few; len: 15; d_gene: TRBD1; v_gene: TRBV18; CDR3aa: CASSPTGTGFLKLFF; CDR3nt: TGTGCCAGCTCTCCTACCGGGACAGGGTTCCTAAAACTGTTTTTT
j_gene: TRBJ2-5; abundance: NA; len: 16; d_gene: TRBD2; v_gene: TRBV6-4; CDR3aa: CASSGGRGGDPETQYF; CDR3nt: TGTGCCAGCAGTGGGGGACGCGGGGGGGACCCAGAGACCCAGTACTTC
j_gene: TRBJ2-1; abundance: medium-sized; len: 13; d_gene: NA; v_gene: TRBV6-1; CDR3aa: CASSAVSLAEQFF; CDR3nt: TGTGCCAGCAGTGCCGTTAGTCTAGCGGAGCAGTTCTTC
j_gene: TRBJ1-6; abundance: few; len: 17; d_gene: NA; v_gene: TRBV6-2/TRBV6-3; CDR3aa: CASSYRPPSSYNSPLHF; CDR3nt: TGTGCCAGCAGCTACAGGCCGCCGAGCTCCTATAATTCACCCCTCCACTTT
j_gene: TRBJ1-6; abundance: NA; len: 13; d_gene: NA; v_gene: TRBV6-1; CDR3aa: CASSRSLTSPLHF; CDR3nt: TGTGCCAGCAGTCGCTCTCTGACTTCACCCCTCCACTTT
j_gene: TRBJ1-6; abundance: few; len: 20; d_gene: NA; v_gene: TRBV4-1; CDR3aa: CASSQSSLGRTSSYNSPLHF; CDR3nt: TGCGCCAGCAGCCAATCCAGCCTGGGACGGACGAGCTCCTATAATTCACCCCTCCACTTT
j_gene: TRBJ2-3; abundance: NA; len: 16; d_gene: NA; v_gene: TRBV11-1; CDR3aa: CASSSLAGFSTDTQYF; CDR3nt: TGTGCCAGCAGCTCATTAGCTGGTTTTAGCACAGATACGCAGTATTTT
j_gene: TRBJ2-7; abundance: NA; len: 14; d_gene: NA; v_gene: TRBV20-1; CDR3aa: CSALPETGAYEQYF; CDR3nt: TGCAGTGCTTTACCCGAGACAGGAGCCTACGAGCAGTACTTC
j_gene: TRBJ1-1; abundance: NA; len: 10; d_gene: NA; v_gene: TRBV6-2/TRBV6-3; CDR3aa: CASSMGKAFF; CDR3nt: TGTGCCAGCAGTATGGGAAAAGCTTTCTTT
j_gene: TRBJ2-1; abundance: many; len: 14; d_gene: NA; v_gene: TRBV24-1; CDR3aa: CATSDFTRDNEQFF; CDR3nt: TGTGCCACCAGTGATTTCACCCGGGACAATGAGCAGTTCTTC